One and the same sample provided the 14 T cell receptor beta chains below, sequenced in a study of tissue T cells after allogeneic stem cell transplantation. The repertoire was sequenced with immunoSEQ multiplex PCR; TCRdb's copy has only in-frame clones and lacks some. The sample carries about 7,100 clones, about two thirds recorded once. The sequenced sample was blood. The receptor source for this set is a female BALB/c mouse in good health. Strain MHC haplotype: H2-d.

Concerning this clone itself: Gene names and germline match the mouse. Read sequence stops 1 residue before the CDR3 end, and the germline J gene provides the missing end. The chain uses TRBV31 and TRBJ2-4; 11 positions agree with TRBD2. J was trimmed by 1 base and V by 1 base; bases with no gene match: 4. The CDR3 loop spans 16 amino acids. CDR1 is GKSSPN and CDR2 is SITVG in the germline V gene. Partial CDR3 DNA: TGTGCCTGGAGTCGACTGGGACTGGGGGGTCAAAACACCTTGTAC. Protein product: CAWSRLGLGGQNTLY. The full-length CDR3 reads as CAWSRLGLGGQNTLYF.

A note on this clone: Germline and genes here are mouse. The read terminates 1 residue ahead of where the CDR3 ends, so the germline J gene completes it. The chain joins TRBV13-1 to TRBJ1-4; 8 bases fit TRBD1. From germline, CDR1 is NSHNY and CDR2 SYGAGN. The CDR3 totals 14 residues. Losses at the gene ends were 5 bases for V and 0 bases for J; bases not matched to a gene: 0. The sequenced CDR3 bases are TGTGCCAGCAGGGACAGGGTTTCCAACGAAAGATTATTT. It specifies CASRDRVSNERLF. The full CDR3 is CASRDRVSNERLFF.

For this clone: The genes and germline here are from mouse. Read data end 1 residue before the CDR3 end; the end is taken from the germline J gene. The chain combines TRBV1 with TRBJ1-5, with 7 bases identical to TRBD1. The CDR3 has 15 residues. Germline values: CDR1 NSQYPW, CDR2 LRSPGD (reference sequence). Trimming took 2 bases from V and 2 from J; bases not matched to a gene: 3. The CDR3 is CTCSAQDRDNQAPLF. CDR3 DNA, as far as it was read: TGCACCTGCAGTGCACAAGACAGGGACAACCAGGCTCCGCTT.

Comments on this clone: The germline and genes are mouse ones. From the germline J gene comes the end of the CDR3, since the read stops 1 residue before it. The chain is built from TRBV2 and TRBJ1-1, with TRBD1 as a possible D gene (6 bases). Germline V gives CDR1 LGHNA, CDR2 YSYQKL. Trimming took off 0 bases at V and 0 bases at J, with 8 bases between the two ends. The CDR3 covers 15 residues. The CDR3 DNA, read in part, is TGTGCCAGCAGCCAAGAGGGACAATCAAACACAGAAGTCTTC. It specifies CASSQEGQSNTEVF. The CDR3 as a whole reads CASSQEGQSNTEVFF. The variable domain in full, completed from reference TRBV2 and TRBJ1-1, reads DPKIIQKPKYLVAVTGSEKILICEQYLGHNAMYWYRQSAKKPLEFMFSYSYQKLMDNQTASSRFQPQSSKKNHLDLQITALKPDDSATYFCASSQEGQSNTEVFFGKGTRLTVV.

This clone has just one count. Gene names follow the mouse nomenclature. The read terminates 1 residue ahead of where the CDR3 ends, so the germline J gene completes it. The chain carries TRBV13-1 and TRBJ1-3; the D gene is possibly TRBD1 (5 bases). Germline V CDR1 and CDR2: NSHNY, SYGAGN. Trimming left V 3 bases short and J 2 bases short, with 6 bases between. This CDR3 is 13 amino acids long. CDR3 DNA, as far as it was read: TGTGCCAGCAGTGGGGGGGCTGGAAATACGCTCTAT. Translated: CASSGGAGNTLY. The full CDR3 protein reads CASSGGAGNTLYF.

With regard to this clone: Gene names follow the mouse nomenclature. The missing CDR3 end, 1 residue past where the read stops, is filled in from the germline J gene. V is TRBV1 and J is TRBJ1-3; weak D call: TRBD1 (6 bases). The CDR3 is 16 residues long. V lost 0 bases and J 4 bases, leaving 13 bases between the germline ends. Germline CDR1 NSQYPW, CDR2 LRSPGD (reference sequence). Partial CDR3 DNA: TGCACCTGCAGTGCAGATGGGCAGGGGAAGGGAAATACGCTCTAT. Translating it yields CTCSADGQGKGNTLY. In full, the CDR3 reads CTCSADGQGKGNTLYF.

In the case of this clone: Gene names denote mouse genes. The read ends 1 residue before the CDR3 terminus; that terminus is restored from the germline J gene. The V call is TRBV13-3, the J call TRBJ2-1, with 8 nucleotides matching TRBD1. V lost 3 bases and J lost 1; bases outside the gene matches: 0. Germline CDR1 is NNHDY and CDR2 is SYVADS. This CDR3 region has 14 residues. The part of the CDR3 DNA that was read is TGTGCCAGCAGTGGACAGGGGAACTATGCTGAGCAGTTC. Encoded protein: CASSGQGNYAEQF. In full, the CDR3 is CASSGQGNYAEQFF.

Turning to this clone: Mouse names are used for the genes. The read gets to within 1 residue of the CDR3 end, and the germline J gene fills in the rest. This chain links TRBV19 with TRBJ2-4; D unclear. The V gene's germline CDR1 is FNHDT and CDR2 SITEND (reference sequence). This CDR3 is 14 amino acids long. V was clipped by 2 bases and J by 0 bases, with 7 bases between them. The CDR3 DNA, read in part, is TGTGCCAGCAGTATCGGCAGTAGTCAAAACACCTTGTAC. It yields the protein CASSIGSSQNTLY. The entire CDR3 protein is CASSIGSSQNTLYF.

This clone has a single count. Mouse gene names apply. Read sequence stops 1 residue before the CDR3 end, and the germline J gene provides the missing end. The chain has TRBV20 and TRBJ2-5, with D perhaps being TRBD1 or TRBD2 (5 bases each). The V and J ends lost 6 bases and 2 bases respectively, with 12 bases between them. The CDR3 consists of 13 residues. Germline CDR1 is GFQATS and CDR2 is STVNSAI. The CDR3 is CGATGTLQDTQYF. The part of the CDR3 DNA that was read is TGTGGTGCCACCGGGACCCTCCAAGACACCCAGTAC.

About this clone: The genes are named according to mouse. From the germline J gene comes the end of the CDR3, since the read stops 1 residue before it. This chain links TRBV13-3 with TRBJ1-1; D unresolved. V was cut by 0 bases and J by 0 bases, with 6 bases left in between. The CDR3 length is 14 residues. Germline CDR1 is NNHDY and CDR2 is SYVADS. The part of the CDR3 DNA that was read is TGTGCCAGCAGTGATGGGGAGACAAACACAGAAGTCTTC. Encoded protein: CASSDGETNTEVF. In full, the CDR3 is CASSDGETNTEVFF.

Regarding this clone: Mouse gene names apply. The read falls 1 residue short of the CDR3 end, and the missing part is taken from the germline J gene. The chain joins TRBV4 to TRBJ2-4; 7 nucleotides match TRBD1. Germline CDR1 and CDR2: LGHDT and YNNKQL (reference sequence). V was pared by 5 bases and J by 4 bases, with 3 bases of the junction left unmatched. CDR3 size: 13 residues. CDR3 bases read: TGTGCCAGCAGCCGGGACAGAAAAAACACCTTGTAC. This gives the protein CASSRDRKNTLY. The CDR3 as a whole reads CASSRDRKNTLYF.

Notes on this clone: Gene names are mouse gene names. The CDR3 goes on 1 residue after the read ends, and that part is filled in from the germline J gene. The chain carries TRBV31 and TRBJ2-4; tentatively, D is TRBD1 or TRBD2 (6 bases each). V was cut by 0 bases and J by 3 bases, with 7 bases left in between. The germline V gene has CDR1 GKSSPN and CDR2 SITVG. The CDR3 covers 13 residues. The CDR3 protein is CAWSLGGQNTLYF. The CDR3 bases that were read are TGTGCCTGGAGTCTTGGGGGCCAAAACACCTTGTAC.

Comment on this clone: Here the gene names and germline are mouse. Incomplete CDR3 DNA: TGTGCCAGCAGCCAGGGGACATCAAACACAGAAGTCTTC. Translating it yields CASSQGTSNTEVF. The full-length CDR3 reads as CASSQGTSNTEVFF. The rearrangement links TRBV4 to TRBJ1-1; a possible D gene is TRBD1 (6 bases). Sequencing ends 1 residue short of the CDR3 end; the germline J gene provides the rest. Germline V gene lookup returns CDR1 LGHDT and CDR2 YNNKQL (reference sequence). This CDR3 is 14 amino acids long. V gave up 5 bases and J gave up 0 bases, with 10 bases separating them.

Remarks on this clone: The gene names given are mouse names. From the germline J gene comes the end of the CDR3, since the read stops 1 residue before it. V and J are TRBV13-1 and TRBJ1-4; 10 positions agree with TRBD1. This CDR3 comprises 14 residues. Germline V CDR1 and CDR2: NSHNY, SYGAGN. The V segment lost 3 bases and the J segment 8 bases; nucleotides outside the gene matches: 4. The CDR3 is CASSGQGARERLFF. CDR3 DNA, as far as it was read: TGTGCCAGCAGTGGACAGGGGGCAAGGGAAAGATTATTT.